What follows describes a single T cell receptor beta chain. Its target is unknown. The data belong to a study of OX40 agonist ivuxolimab in advanced cancers. Study outcomes and limitations: Mean expanded clone counts were higher in CD8+ than CD4+ T cells. With doses of 0.1-3.0 mg/kg, partial responders showed among the lowest clonal expansion. No determination was made of the antigen specificity of the expanded peripheral T cells.

Autoimmune disease history or systemic immunosuppression led to patient exclusion. The CDR3 is 18 amino acids. Trimming took 0 bases from V and 2 from J; bases not matched to a gene: 10. Germline assignment: CDR1 LNHNV and CDR2 YYDKDF (reference sequence). Repertoires were generated with immunoSEQ multiplex PCR, while TCRdb's copy carries only in-frame clones and drops some. The data hold about 53,000 clones, with around nine tenths observed a single time. This sequence joins TRBV15 and TRBJ2-3; 8 nucleotides agree with TRBD1. This TCR came from an adult with an advanced solid tumor such as melanoma, head and neck, liver or kidney cancer. The sequencing used CD4+ or CD8+ T cells sorted from blood, collected in a trial of the OX40 agonist ivuxolimab. For the CDR3, the DNA is TGTGCCACCAGCAGAGAACACCACAGGGGGTCCCCCACAGATACGCAGTATTTT. It is translated as CATSREHHRGSPTDTQYF.